A selection of T cell receptor beta chains follows, all from one sample in a study of a mutant IDH1 vaccine in newly diagnosed glioma. Their specific antigens are unknown. Libraries were prepared by immunoSEQ multiplex PCR; TCRdb keeps only in-frame clonotypes and omits some of them. The sample shows some 59,000 clones, about nine tenths of them seen only once. This specimen consisted of PBMCs, obtained from a glioma patient whose treatment included an IDH1 peptide vaccine. The receptors shown here come from a man aged 40-49 years with glioma. CDR3s include the opening cysteine and the closing phenylalanine or tryptophan. D genes are given only for firm matches. Rows give clone size only sometimes, using once, few, many, or a class for an expanded clone.

abundance	d_gene	len	v_gene	j_gene	CDR3nt	CDR3aa
once	TRBD1	15	TRBV6-1	TRBJ1-2	TGTGCCAGCAGGGACACAGGGGGCGCCGGCTATGGCTACACCTTC	CASRDTGGAGYGYTF
-	-	18	TRBV4-1	TRBJ2-3	TGCGCCAGCAGCCAAGTGGGCTCGGCGGGGCAGAGCACAGATACGCAGTATTTT	CASSQVGSAGQSTDTQYF
-	-	16	TRBV28	TRBJ2-3	TGTGCCAGCAGTCCCCTCACTAGTAGTAGCACAGATACGCAGTATTTT	CASSPLTSSSTDTQYF
-	TRBD2	21	TRBV7-2	TRBJ2-7	TGTGCCAGCAGCTTAGCTCGGGCGGGAGCTAGCTTGGGGCTAGATCCCTACGAGCAGTACTTC	CASSLARAGASLGLDPYEQYF
-	-	13	TRBV7-2	TRBJ2-7	TGTGCCAGCAGCATACGAGTAACCTACGAGCAGTACTTC	CASSIRVTYEQYF
-	-	14	TRBV5-1	TRBJ1-2	TGCGCCAGCAGCTTGGAGCCGGGTTACTATGGCTACACCTTC	CASSLEPGYYGYTF
-	-	10	TRBV6-5	TRBJ1-1	TGTGCCAGCGGTACCGCTGAAGCTTTCTTT	CASGTAEAFF
-	-	15	TRBV7-9	TRBJ1-4	TGTGCCAGCAGCGGGCGGGGGGGAACTAATGAAAAACTGTTTTTT	CASSGRGGTNEKLFF
-	-	15	TRBV5-1	TRBJ2-2	TGCGCCAGCACCCCAGATACGGGGGAAACCGGGGAGCTGTTTTTT	CASTPDTGETGELFF
few	-	14	TRBV30	TRBJ1-1	TGTGCCTGGAGCGAGGGGGTTCAGAACACTGAAGCTTTCTTT	CAWSEGVQNTEAFF
-	-	15	TRBV4-3	TRBJ2-3	TGCGCCAGCAGCCAAGACTGCAGGGTGTTTGATACGCAGTATTTT	CASSQDCRVFDTQYF
-	-	14	TRBV21-1	TRBJ1-6	TGTGCCAGCAGCCCCCCTAGGTTTGGAGCACCCCTCCACTTT	CASSPPRFGAPLHF
-	TRBD1	16	TRBV4-3	TRBJ2-3	TGCGCCAGCAGCCAAGATGCGGGACAGGGGTCGGGTACGCAGTATTTT	CASSQDAGQGSGTQYF
-	-	13	TRBV25-1	TRBJ1-2	TGTGCCAGCAGTGAAGTGTTAGGAGAGAGCTACACCTTC	CASSEVLGESYTF
once	-	14	TRBV5-6	TRBJ1-3	TGTGCCAGCAGCTTGGACAGGGTGGGAAACACCATATATTTT	CASSLDRVGNTIYF
-	TRBD1	15	TRBV14	TRBJ2-2	TGTGCCAGCAGTACAGACAGGGGTTGGACCGGGGAGCTGTTTTTT	CASSTDRGWTGELFF
-	TRBD1	15	TRBV5-1	TRBJ2-3	TGCGCCAGCAGCGCCGGGACAGGGAGGGCAGATACGCAGTATTTT	CASSAGTGRADTQYF
-	-	14	TRBV10-3	TRBJ1-2	TGTGCCATCAGTGAGTCTTGGGGGGAGTATGGCTACACCTTC	CAISESWGEYGYTF
-	-	13	TRBV28	TRBJ1-5	TGTGCCAGCAGTTTGCAGGGAGGAAAGCCCCAGCATTTT	CASSLQGGKPQHF
-	-	15	TRBV28	TRBJ1-2	TGTGCCAGCAGTTTGGGGGACGGCGCTAACTATGGCTACACCTTC	CASSLGDGANYGYTF
-	-	14	TRBV5-1	TRBJ1-3	TGCGCCAGCAGCTTGGGCAGCTCTGGAAACACCATATATTTT	CASSLGSSGNTIYF
-	TRBD2	15	TRBV27	TRBJ2-2	TGTGCCAGCAGTTTATCTAGCGGGTTCACCGGGGAGCTGTTTTTT	CASSLSSGFTGELFF
-	TRBD1	14	TRBV30	TRBJ2-5	TGTGCCTGGAGTCGGAATAGGGGGCAGGAGACCCAGTACTTC	CAWSRNRGQETQYF
-	-	14	TRBV5-4	TRBJ2-5	TGTGCCAGCAGCTTCGCGGGAACAATAGAGACCCAGTACTTC	CASSFAGTIETQYF
-	-	14	TRBV2	TRBJ1-6	TGTGCCAGCAGTGTGGAGCTCTATAATTCACCCCTCCACTTT	CASSVELYNSPLHF
-	-	15	TRBV10-3	TRBJ1-5	TGTGCCATCAGCCAGGGAGGGGCCCATGGCCAGCCCCAGCATTTT	CAISQGGAHGQPQHF
-	-	16	TRBV18	TRBJ1-1	TGTGCCAGCTCACCCGGGCCTAGAACAGGAGACACTGAAGCTTTCTTT	CASSPGPRTGDTEAFF
-	-	16	TRBV9	TRBJ2-1	TGTGCCAGCAGCGTAGCTGCCCAGGGAAGTGGTAATGAGCAGTTCTTC	CASSVAAQGSGNEQFF
once	-	16	TRBV28	TRBJ2-6	TGTGCCAGCAGTTTATGGGGGGGGCGCGGGGCCAACGTCCTGACTTTC	CASSLWGGRGANVLTF
-	TRBD2	14	TRBV9	TRBJ2-1	TGTGCCAGCAGCGAGCCGGGACTAGCTAATGAGCAGTTCTTC	CASSEPGLANEQFF
-	-	13	TRBV10-3	TRBJ1-6	TGTGCCATCAGGGAAGCGTTGGATTCACCCCTCCACTTT	CAIREALDSPLHF
-	TRBD1	13	TRBV30	TRBJ1-1	TGTGCCTGGCAGGCTATTACAGGGGGTGAAGCTTTCTTT	CAWQAITGGEAFF
once	TRBD2	15	TRBV27	TRBJ2-2	TGTGCCAGCTCATATAGCGGGAAGCGGACCGGGGAGCTGTTTTTT	CASSYSGKRTGELFF
-	TRBD1	13	TRBV30	TRBJ1-5	TGTGCCTGGAGTAAACAGGGGAATCAGCCCCAGCATTTT	CAWSKQGNQPQHF
few	TRBD2	14	TRBV7-9	TRBJ2-3	TGTGCCAGCAGCCTACTAGCGGGTCACGATACGCAGTATTTT	CASSLLAGHDTQYF
few	-	10	TRBV29-1	TRBJ1-1	TGCAGCGCTCTGGAGACTGAAGCTTTCTTT	CSALETEAFF
-	-	15	TRBV9	TRBJ2-5	TGTGCCAGCAGCGTAGACATGTCCTCGGGGGAGACCCAGTACTTC	CASSVDMSSGETQYF
-	-	14	TRBV5-4	TRBJ1-2	TGTGCCAGCAGCTTCTCAACAGGCCGTCCGGGCTACACCTTC	CASSFSTGRPGYTF
-	TRBD1	15	TRBV19	TRBJ2-7	TGTGCCAGTAGTATTTTAAGCAGGGGGATCCACGAGCAGTACTTC	CASSILSRGIHEQYF
-	TRBD1	14	TRBV27	TRBJ2-2	TGTGCCAGCAGACCGGACAGGGTCGGCGGGGAGCTGTTTTTT	CASRPDRVGGELFF
-	-	13	TRBV2	TRBJ2-1	TGTGCCAGCAGTGAATATCGGGGTAATGAGCAGTTCTTC	CASSEYRGNEQFF
-	TRBD2	14	TRBV28	TRBJ2-1	TGTGCCAGCAGTTTGGTGGTAGCGGGAGGGCCGAAGTTCTTC	CASSLVVAGGPKFF
once	TRBD1	16	TRBV6-6	TRBJ2-7	TGTGCCAGCAGTTATGGGAAGGGAGACAGGGGCTACGAGCAGTACTTC	CASSYGKGDRGYEQYF
-	TRBD1	12	TRBV6-1	TRBJ1-1	TGTGCCAGCAGGCGGACAGGGGATGAAGCTTTCTTT	CASRRTGDEAFF
-	-	16	TRBV5-1	TRBJ1-4	TGCGCCAGCAGCCCCGCCCCAGGGCGCGATAATGAAAAACTGTTTTTT	CASSPAPGRDNEKLFF
-	TRBD1	15	TRBV28	TRBJ2-7	TGTGCCAGCAGGCCCACGGGACAGGGGAGAAACGAGCAGTACTTC	CASRPTGQGRNEQYF
-	TRBD1	15	TRBV28	TRBJ2-5	TGTGCCAGCAGTTTATCGACAGGGCAAAGGGAGACCCAGTACTTC	CASSLSTGQRETQYF
-	-	16	TRBV18	TRBJ1-1	TGTGCCAGCTCACCAAAGAGGGAGCGAGGGAACACTGAAGCTTTCTTT	CASSPKRERGNTEAFF
-	-	13	TRBV10-1	TRBJ2-2	TGCGCCAGCAGTGAGTCCAACACCGGGGAGCTGTTTTTT	CASSESNTGELFF
few	-	16	TRBV5-6	TRBJ2-3	TGTGCCAGCAGCTTGGGAGTCGGAACTAGCACAGATACGCAGTATTTT	CASSLGVGTSTDTQYF
-	-	15	TRBV15	TRBJ1-1	TGTGCCACCAGCAGAGAGGCAGCTCTCAACACTGAAGCTTTCTTT	CATSREAALNTEAFF
once	-	14	TRBV5-1	TRBJ2-3	TGCGCCAGCAGCTTGGTGGACCTCACAGATACGCAGTATTTT	CASSLVDLTDTQYF
-	TRBD2	14	TRBV6-1	TRBJ2-2	TGTGCCACCCGAGCGGGGGGACGTACCGGGGAGCTGTTTTTT	CATRAGGRTGELFF
medium-sized	TRBD2	15	TRBV5-8	TRBJ2-7	TGTGCCAGCAGAATACAGCGGGAGGGCGAGTACGAGCAGTACTTC	CASRIQREGEYEQYF
once	-	13	TRBV6-1	TRBJ1-5	TGTGCCAGCAGTGAAGGGTTGGGTCAGCCCCAGCATTTT	CASSEGLGQPQHF
-	-	15	TRBV6-1	TRBJ2-1	TGTGCCAGCCGCAGGTGGGCCGGCTCCTACAATGAGCAGTTCTTC	CASRRWAGSYNEQFF
-	TRBD2	15	TRBV4-3	TRBJ2-1	TGCGCCAGCAGCCAAGCGACTAGCGGAGCCAATGAGCAGTTCTTC	CASSQATSGANEQFF